The 32 T cell receptor beta chains given below trace back to one sample, sequenced in a study of blood T cell repertoires in COVID-19. Data came from immunoSEQ multiplex PCR; TCRdb stores just in-frame clones and leaves some out. The table has over 200,000 clones, approximately 85% seen once. Sequencing was performed on peripheral blood. The receptors derive from a woman aged 25 to 39 with acute or convalescent COVID-19.

This sequence joins TRBV7-8 and TRBJ2-7, with 9 bases lining up with TRBD2. The CDR3 runs to 16 residues. Germline CDR1 is SGHVS and CDR2 is FQNEAQ. Trimming took 3 bases from V and 3 from J; bases not matched to a gene: 9. The CDR3 spells CASSLRQGLANYEQYF. In DNA form, the CDR3 reads TGTGCCAGCAGCTTGAGACAGGGACTAGCAAACTACGAGCAGTACTTC.

The J gene is TRBJ2-5, the V gene TRBV29-1; D is undetermined. Trimming took off 6 bases at V and 5 bases at J, with 16 bases between the two ends. CDR3 length: 13 amino acids. Germline V gene lookup returns CDR1 SQVTM and CDR2 ANQGSEA. The CDR3 DNA follows: TGCAGCGTCCCGGTGGTAGCTGCGGAGACCCAGTACTTC. This sequence encodes CSVPVVAAETQYF.

This chain joins TRBV30 and TRBJ2-7; 10 bases match TRBD2. CDR1 and CDR2 from the germline V gene are GTSNPN and SVGIG (reference sequence). With 1 base clipped from V and 3 bases from J, the junction kept 3 bases outside the gene matches. CDR3 length equals 14 residues. This CDR3 reads CAWSALAGYYEQYF. The CDR3 DNA reads as TGTGCCTGGAGTGCACTAGCGGGATACTACGAGCAGTACTTC. Drawing the rest from reference TRBV30 and TRBJ2-7, the complete variable domain is SQTIHQWPATLVQPVGSPLSLECTVEGTSNPNLYWYRQAAGRGLQLLFYSVGIGQISSEVPQNLSASRPQDRQFILSSKKLLLSDSGFYLCAWSALAGYYEQYFGPGTRLTVT.

This chain connects TRBV10-3 to TRBJ2-1, with 9 bases matching TRBD2. Germline lookup yields CDR1 ENHRY and CDR2 SYGVKD. The CDR3 totals 16 residues. The trim removed 5 bases at V and 5 bases at J, leaving 10 bases unmatched. The CDR3 DNA sequence: TGTGCCATCAGTCCCGCGGTGGCTAGCGGGAACAATGAGCAGTTCTTC. Protein product: CAISPAVASGNNEQFF.

The chain combines TRBV30 with TRBJ2-5; TRBD1 matches 9 bases. CDR1 is GTSNPN, CDR2 SVGIG, per germline (reference sequence). The CDR3 runs 12 residues. J was trimmed by 2 bases and V by 5 bases; bases with no gene match: 0. The CDR3 loop reads CAWGTGQETQYF. The CDR3, as DNA: TGTGCCTGGGGGACAGGGCAAGAGACCCAGTACTTC.

The chain links TRBV4-1 to TRBJ1-3; a weak D match, TRBD1 (5 bases). Germline loops: CDR1 MGHRA, CDR2 YSYEKL. This CDR3 contains 18 residues. With 3 bases removed from V and 0 bases from J, the gap between germline ends came to 18 bases. CDR3 protein: CASSQILPGVLSGNTIYF. CDR3 bases: TGCGCCAGCAGCCAGATATTACCGGGGGTACTCTCTGGAAACACCATATATTTT.

The rearrangement links TRBV4-2 to TRBJ2-3; TRBD2 aligns across 12 bases. Germline V CDR1 and CDR2: LGHNA, YNFKEQ. The V gene end was trimmed by 5 bases and the J gene end by 4 bases; junction bases not matched to a gene: 7. CDR3 length equals 16 residues. The CDR3: CASSVTSGRGADTQYF. CDR3 coding DNA: TGTGCCAGCAGCGTGACTAGCGGGAGAGGCGCAGATACGCAGTATTTT.

The chain uses TRBV6-5 and TRBJ2-7; 10 nucleotides align to TRBD1. The J segment lost 2 bases and the V segment lost 2 bases, leaving 3 bases of the junction unmatched. Germline V gives CDR1 MNHEY, CDR2 SVGAGI. The CDR3 is made up of 15 amino acids. The DNA for the CDR3 is TGTGCCAGCAGTTACGGACAGGGGGTAACCTACGAGCAGTACTTC. It encodes CASSYGQGVTYEQYF.

The J gene is TRBJ1-6, the V gene TRBV11-2; the match to TRBD1 covers 7 bases. The V gene end was trimmed by 4 bases and the J gene end by 10 bases; junction bases not matched to a gene: 13. CDR1 SGHAT and CDR2 FQNNGV come from the germline V gene. CDR3 length: 16 residues. As DNA, the CDR3 is TGTGCCAGCAGCTCCCGCAGGGGGGTGTTAAGCTCACCCCTCCACTTT. Encoded protein: CASSSRRGVLSSPLHF.

This chain joins TRBV7-9 and TRBJ2-1, with TRBD2 identical over 10 bases. The CDR3 consists of 15 residues. Trimming cost V 5 bases and J 9 bases; bases outside gene matches: 10. In germline, CDR1 is SEHNR, CDR2 FQNEAQ (reference sequence). The CDR3 region is CASSPQREGLGEQFF. In DNA form, the CDR3 reads TGTGCCAGCAGCCCCCAGCGGGAGGGCCTTGGTGAGCAGTTCTTC.

The chain employs TRBV9 and TRBJ2-3, with D maybe TRBD2 (6 bases). This CDR3 contains 14 residues. Germline lookup yields CDR1 SGDLS and CDR2 YYNGEE. V lost 4 bases to trimming and J lost 4 bases, with 13 bases between them. The CDR3 DNA sequence: TGTGCCAGCAGCTCCGGACTAAGAGCAGATACGCAGTATTTT. Translated: CASSSGLRADTQYF.

The rearrangement uses TRBV11-1 and TRBJ2-7, with 10 bases identical to TRBD1. CDR1 is SGHAT, CDR2 FQDESV, per germline (reference sequence). The CDR3 has 16 residues. The V segment lost 4 bases and the J segment 1 base; nucleotides outside the gene matches: 7. This chain's CDR3 is CASSSRPGQGSYEQYF. The CDR3 DNA is TGTGCCAGCAGCTCACGCCCGGGACAGGGGTCCTACGAGCAGTACTTC.

V gene TRBV4-3 combines with J gene TRBJ1-5, with 8 nucleotides matching TRBD1. The CDR3 runs to 15 residues. V lost 0 bases and J lost 4; bases outside the gene matches: 2. Germline CDR1 reads LGHNA; CDR2 reads YSLEER. The CDR3 DNA follows: TGCGCCAGCAGCCAAGACTACAGGGGGAATCAGCCCCAGCATTTT. Its protein product is CASSQDYRGNQPQHF.

The chain recombines TRBV6-5 with TRBJ2-1; 10 positions agree with TRBD1. CDR1 is MNHEY and CDR2 is SVGAGI in the germline V gene. With 6 bases clipped from V and 7 bases from J, the junction kept 9 bases outside the gene matches. The CDR3 covers 15 residues. CDR3 protein: CASRPTGTGENEQFF. The CDR3 region has the DNA TGTGCCAGCAGGCCGACCGGGACAGGGGAAAATGAGCAGTTCTTC.

The chain couples TRBV15 to TRBJ1-5; D is possibly TRBD1 (6 bases). The ends were cut back, 5 bases at V and 6 bases at J, with 14 bases in the middle. The V gene's germline CDR1 is LNHNV and CDR2 YYDKDF (reference sequence). The CDR3 covers 14 residues. CDR3 region: CATSRGGVGQPQHF. The CDR3 DNA reads as TGTGCCACCAGCCGAGGGGGGGTTGGTCAGCCCCAGCATTTT. Together with reference TRBV15 and TRBJ1-5, the CDR3 gives the full variable domain: DAMVIQNPRYQVTQFGKPVTLSCSQTLNHNVMYWYQQKSSQAPKLLFHYYDKDFNNEADTPDNFQSRRPNTSFCFLDIRSPGLGDTAMYLCATSRGGVGQPQHFGDGTRLSIL.

The CDR3 spells CASSPPGTGYEQYF. The CDR3 region has the DNA TGTGCCAGCAGCCCGCCCGGGACAGGCTACGAGCAGTACTTC. The genes are TRBV9 and TRBJ2-7; 8 bases fit TRBD1. Unmatched junction bases numbered 6, after V lost 4 bases and J lost 3 bases. Germline V gene data show CDR1 as SGDLS and CDR2 as YYNGEE. CDR3 length: 14 amino acids.

The CDR3 sequence: CASSGLAGLHEQYF. The CDR3 DNA is TGTGCCAGCAGTGGACTAGCGGGACTCCACGAGCAGTACTTC. This chain joins TRBV6-2 or TRBV6-3 and TRBJ2-7, with TRBD2 identical over 12 bases. CDR3 length: 14 amino acids. Germline CDR1 reads MNHEY; CDR2 reads SVGEGT. V was pared by 5 bases and J by 5 bases, with 4 bases of the junction left unmatched.

The gene calls are TRBV6-4 and TRBJ2-1, with 7 bases matching TRBD1. Per germline, CDR1 MRHNA and CDR2 SNTAGT. CDR3 size: 16 residues. Trimming removed 8 bases from V and 3 bases from J; junction bases left unmatched: 13. The CDR3 is CASSDGRGRDYNEQFF. DNA for the CDR3: TGTGCCAGCTCTGACGGAAGGGGGCGCGACTACAATGAGCAGTTCTTC.

The rearrangement links TRBV2 to TRBJ2-2; 7 bases are shared with TRBD2. V dropped 3 bases and J dropped 3; count of bases not matched to a gene: 4. The CDR3 spans 15 residues. Germline CDR1 SNHLY, CDR2 FYNNEI. CDR3 sequence reads: CASSEIRGDTGELFF. The DNA for the CDR3 is TGTGCCAGCAGTGAGATCCGGGGGGACACCGGGGAGCTGTTTTTT.

The CDR3 bases are TGTGCCACCGGTCTGGACACTGAAGCTTTCTTT. Protein: CATGLDTEAFF. The V and J genes are TRBV6-5 and TRBJ1-1; no firm D call. The CDR3 covers 11 residues. CDR1 and CDR2 from the germline V gene are MNHEY and SVGAGI. V was clipped by 10 bases and J by 3 bases, with 9 bases between them.

The J gene is TRBJ2-2, the V gene TRBV7-8, with 13 positions matching TRBD2. The CDR3 contains 16 residues. With V trimmed by 5 bases and J by 3 bases, 3 bases remained unmatched. The germline CDR1 and CDR2 sequences are SGHVS and FQNEAQ. The CDR3 is CASSPGLAGYTGELFF. The CDR3 DNA reads as TGTGCCAGCAGCCCGGGACTAGCGGGATACACCGGGGAGCTGTTTTTT.

This sequence joins TRBV20-1 and TRBJ2-3, with a tentative D call TRBD1 (5 bases). Germline loops: CDR1 DFQATT, CDR2 SNEGSKA (reference sequence). V was cut by 3 bases and J by 2 bases, with 9 bases left in between. This CDR3 has 13 residues. CDR3: CSASSTVTDTQYF. Written as DNA, the CDR3 is TGCAGTGCTAGTTCGACAGTCACAGATACGCAGTATTTT.

A few counts support this clone. V is TRBV6-1 and J is TRBJ1-1, with D hard to call. Germline V gene data show CDR1 as MNHNS and CDR2 as SASEGT. The CDR3 runs to 14 residues. The V gene lost 2 bases and the J gene lost 4 bases, with 11 bases spanning the gap. This CDR3 is CASSEIRNPTEAFF. The CDR3 nucleotides read TGTGCCAGCAGTGAAATCAGGAATCCCACTGAAGCTTTCTTT.

CDR3 amino acids: CASTPTSEGNSPLHF. In DNA, the CDR3 is TGTGCCAGTACCCCAACGTCGGAGGGTAATTCACCCCTCCACTTT. This chain uses TRBV19 with TRBJ1-6; D uncertain. This CDR3 has 15 amino acids. Germline loops: CDR1 LNHDA, CDR2 SQIVND (reference sequence). Trimming stripped 7 bases from V and 6 bases from J, with 16 bases between.

The chain recombines TRBV27 with TRBJ2-7; maybe TRBD2 (5 bases). Germline CDR1 MNHEY, CDR2 SMNVEV (reference sequence). This CDR3 is built from 13 residues. V was trimmed by 0 bases and J by 2 bases, leaving 5 bases between them. CDR3 nucleotide sequence: TGTGCCAGCAGTTTATCGGGAGCCTACGAGCAGTACTTC. Encoded protein: CASSLSGAYEQYF.

This chain connects TRBV21-1 to TRBJ2-2; the DNA was not used to check the table's D call, TRBD2. TRBV21-1 is shown as a pseudogene. The CDR3 extends over 19 amino acids. The CDR3: CASSKGGLAGRRNTGELFF. In DNA form, the CDR3 reads TGTGCCAGCAGCAAAGGGGGACTAGCGGGGAGGAGGAACACCGGGGAGCTGTTTTTT.

The chain uses TRBV7-9 and TRBJ2-7, with TRBD2 identical over 9 bases. In germline, CDR1 is SEHNR, CDR2 FQNEAQ (reference sequence). The CDR3 contains 15 residues. V lost 4 bases, J lost 6 bases, and 10 bases stayed unmatched. CDR3 coding DNA: TGTGCCAGCAGCTCGAGAGCAGCGGGAGGTCTCGAGCAGTACTTC. This sequence encodes CASSSRAAGGLEQYF. Drawing the rest from reference TRBV7-9 and TRBJ2-7, the complete variable domain is DTGVSQNPRHKITKRGQNVTFRCDPISEHNRLYWYRQTLGQGPEFLTYFQNEAQLEKSRLLSDRFSAERPKGSFSTLEIQRTEQGDSAMYLCASSSRAAGGLEQYFGPGTRLTVT.

The chain links TRBV7-2 to TRBJ2-5, with 9 nucleotides matching TRBD1. The CDR3 consists of 15 residues. The V and J ends lost 5 bases and 5 bases, in that order; junction bases with no gene match: 9. The germline CDR1 and CDR2 sequences are SGHTA and FQGNSA. CDR3 amino acids: CASSRTGANGETQYF. The CDR3 DNA reads as TGTGCCAGCAGCCGGACAGGGGCAAATGGGGAGACCCAGTACTTC.

The J gene is TRBJ1-2, the V gene TRBV6-5, with D tentatively TRBD1 (5 bases). The CDR3 loop spans 13 amino acids. Germline loops: CDR1 MNHEY, CDR2 SVGAGI. Trimming left V 8 bases short and J 9 bases short, with 19 bases between. The CDR3 DNA follows: TGTGCCAGCTCGCCTGGCGGGGGGAAGAGCTACACCTTC. Encoded protein: CASSPGGGKSYTF.

The chain employs TRBV29-1 and TRBJ2-4, with 9 bases matching TRBD1. The ends lost 0 bases at V and 9 bases at J; junction bases unmatched: 18. The germline gives CDR1 SQVTM, CDR2 ANQGSEA. The CDR3 extends over 18 amino acids. CDR3 in DNA: TGCAGCGTTGAAGAACTTAACAGGGGGCGCATTGGGGAAAGCATTCAGTACTTC. It encodes CSVEELNRGRIGESIQYF.

The chain recombines TRBV18 with TRBJ1-2; no reliable D call. Trimming took off 1 base at V and 6 bases at J, with 12 bases between the two ends. CDR1 and CDR2 from the germline V gene are KGHSH and LQKENI. The CDR3 extends over 14 amino acids. The CDR3 reads CASSPLTVSDGYTF. The CDR3 nucleotides read TGTGCCAGCTCACCACTTACAGTCTCGGATGGCTACACCTTC.

In this sample, this clone turned up a few times. This chain connects TRBV6-1 to TRBJ1-2; perhaps TRBD1 as D (5 bases). V was trimmed by 4 bases and J by 4 bases, leaving 19 bases between them. This CDR3 region has 16 residues. Germline V gives CDR1 MNHNS, CDR2 SASEGT. The CDR3 reads CASSAHGVGGSYGYTF. The CDR3 DNA reads as TGTGCCAGCAGTGCCCATGGTGTGGGGGGGAGCTATGGCTACACCTTC.